This is a list of T cell receptor beta chains from one sample in a study of identical twins. TCRdb reanalysed the 5' RACE reads using MiXCR and keeps one entry per CDR3 protein. Of approximately 500,000 distinct CDR3 sequences listed, about 24% are singletons. The same data also contributed to another study, on T cells expressing NK-cell markers.

The material sequenced was CD4+ T cells sorted from blood. The receptors originated from a woman between 18 and 30 years old in good health. Both conserved end residues are part of each CDR3. Clone size is stated in some rows and not others, as once, few, many or a class when expanded.

>TRBJ2-1|TRBV6-2/TRBV6-3|.
CASSMTGSLPEQFF
>TRBJ1-5|TRBV5-1|.
CASSPDGDQPQHF
>TRBJ2-1|TRBV7-3|few
CASSPVSRGSNEQFF
>TRBJ2-3|TRBV2|few
CASKTSGTRDTQYF
>TRBJ2-4|TRBV11-2|.
CASSPTRGDTEYF
>TRBJ2-7|TRBV2|few
CASKRVSRADEQYF
>TRBJ2-1|TRBV9|few
CASSVGLAGGGEQFF
>TRBJ2-1|TRBV20-1|once
CSARDLARGSYNEQFF
>TRBJ2-7|TRBV11-2|few
CASSLAQIRLTYEQYF
>TRBJ2-5|TRBV7-9|few
CASSLEQTQYF
>TRBJ2-3|TRBV20-1|few
CSARRLAKDTQYF
>TRBJ1-2|TRBV12-3/TRBV12-4|.
CASSQGVPGYTF
>TRBJ2-5|TRBV7-9|few
CASSWIGVQETQYF
>TRBJ2-3|TRBV27|.
CASSWGRQGDTQYF
>TRBJ1-1|TRBV10-3|many
CAISAWTGYEAFF
>TRBJ2-3|TRBV15|few
CATSPGQGRDTQYF
>TRBJ2-1|TRBV3-1|few
CASSHGLYNEQFF
>TRBJ2-7|TRBV7-9|few
CASSSGTGLGEQYF
>TRBJ1-5|TRBV6-5|.
CASSYSMGSNQPQHF
>TRBJ2-3|TRBV4-2|few
CASSPWTSGENTQYF
>TRBJ1-3|TRBV20-1|.
CSARAQWTGIHTIYF
>TRBJ2-3|TRBV10-1|.
CASSGNSGSRGDTQYF
>TRBJ1-1|TRBV20-1|many
CSAYIVDRSSAFF
>TRBJ2-7|TRBV5-1|.
CASSLSYGQGRIEQYF
>TRBJ2-1|TRBV18|.
CASSLTYPSYNEQFF
>TRBJ2-3|TRBV7-8|.
CASSLVASGGPSTDTQYF
>TRBJ2-7|TRBV20-1|few
CSARDLAGASYEQYF
>TRBJ2-2|TRBV20-1|few
CSARLAGRTTGELFF
>TRBJ2-1|TRBV18|once
CASSPRTGESNPSSQFF
>TRBJ2-5|TRBV5-6|few
CASSLGRDGSQYF
>TRBJ2-3|TRBV27|.
CASSLTELTDTQYF
>TRBJ2-1|TRBV18|few
CASSSRTSGSSDEQFF
>TRBJ2-4|TRBV6-1|.
CASSAGGAKNIQYF
>TRBJ1-2|TRBV7-9|few
CASSDRDVGMGYTF
>TRBJ2-6|TRBV2|.
CASSELGAGANVLTF
>TRBJ2-3|TRBV24-1|few
CATSDPVSTDTQYF
>TRBJ1-2|TRBV20-1|once
CSARDIREDGYTF
>TRBJ2-5|TRBV20-1|few
CSARFSGGYQETQYF
>TRBJ1-5|TRBV12-3/TRBV12-4|few
CASSLAQGARQPQHF
>TRBJ2-7|TRBV20-1|.
CSAFSEQPYEQYF
>TRBJ1-2|TRBV12-3/TRBV12-4|few
CASSTGGLLYGYTF
>TRBJ2-4|TRBV6-5|.
CASSYRTSGTLKNIQYF
>TRBJ2-3|TRBV7-2|.
CASTRTSGGFTDTQYF
>TRBJ1-1|TRBV20-1|.
CSAVKVNTEAFF
>TRBJ2-7|TRBV7-9|few
CASSYTTGAEQYF
>TRBJ1-6|TRBV10-3|few
CATRPDRNNSPLHF
>TRBJ2-5|TRBV12-5|few
CASGRSGVQTQYF
>TRBJ2-4|TRBV15|few
CATSSETSGSSRDKNIQYF
>TRBJ2-2|TRBV20-1|.
CSARWRASGFSGELFF
>TRBJ2-1|TRBV5-5|few
CASSPGTSNYNEQFF
>TRBJ2-7|TRBV2|few
CASSDNAYEQYF
>TRBJ1-1|TRBV18|few
CASSPGLSTEAFF
>TRBJ1-2|TRBV6-1|few
CASSGRLMTEITNGYTF
>TRBJ2-1|TRBV29-1|.
CSVGQMSYNEQFF
>TRBJ2-5|TRBV12-5|.
CASGYDQRETQYF
>TRBJ2-5|TRBV10-3|.
CAISETGGGLRWSQYF
>TRBJ2-7|TRBV6-4|many
CASSPTGNSYEQYF
>TRBJ2-3|TRBV9|.
CASSVELTGTQYF